This passage covers 27 T cell receptor beta chains from one sample sequenced in a study of immune heterogeneity within non-small cell lung tumors. Amplification of the TCR beta CDR3 was achieved through multiplex PCR with 32 V and 13 J primers. TCRdb redid the calling of the multiplex PCR reads with MiXCR, one entry per CDR3 protein. The data hold about 22,000 distinct CDR3 sequences, with 25% to 30% observed a single time. At 450 to 650 ng per sample, bulk tumor genomic DNA provided the template. Several widely spaced biopsies per primary tumor were taken during surgery. Their non-small cell lung cancer was newly diagnosed and untreated, and the patients underwent curative surgery. The sample comprised lung tumor tissue. The source is a man aged 35 to 55 with non-small cell lung cancer.

V is TRBV10-3 and J is TRBJ2-1; D not certain. CDR3 size: 15 residues. V lost 3 bases and J 1 base, leaving 10 bases between the germline ends. CDR1 and CDR2 (germline): ENHRY, SYGVKD. DNA of the CDR3: TGTGCCATCAGTGATGGGCAGGTATCCTACAATGAGCAGTTCTTC. Translated, it gives CAISDGQVSYNEQFF.

This clonotype was picked up many times. The chain carries TRBV5-1 and TRBJ2-7; D call uncertain. The CDR3 is 13 amino acids. V was shortened by 1 base and J by 4 bases, with 9 bases between the two germline ends. Germline V gene lookup returns CDR1 SGHRS and CDR2 YFSETQ. The CDR3 nucleotides read TGCGCCAGCAGCTTGTTAGGCACGTACGAGCAGTACTTC. It yields the protein CASSLLGTYEQYF.

The rearrangement links TRBV7-9 to TRBJ2-5; TRBD1 might be the D (7 bases). Germline V CDR1 and CDR2: SEHNR, FQNEAQ (reference sequence). This CDR3 is built from 16 residues. The V end was cut by 1 base, the J end by 0 bases, with 12 bases between. The CDR3 DNA follows: TGTGCCAGCAGCTTAGTCTCAGGGGGGTACCAAGAGACCCAGTACTTC. Translated, it gives CASSLVSGGYQETQYF.

The rearrangement joins TRBV7-2 to TRBJ2-3; D assignment may be TRBD1 or TRBD2 (6 bases each). CDR3 length: 18 amino acids. Trimming left V 5 bases short and J 4 bases short, with 25 bases between. Germline V gene sequence: CDR1 SGHTA, CDR2 FQGNSA. The CDR3 is CASSRRPGAGNRADTQYF. CDR3 nucleotides: TGTGCCAGCAGCCGTAGGCCGGGGGCGGGCAATCGGGCAGATACGCAGTATTTT.

This clonotype has at least ten counts. The rearrangement uses TRBV2 and TRBJ2-1; TRBD2 aligns across 9 bases. In germline, CDR1 is SNHLY, CDR2 FYNNEI. The CDR3 is 14 amino acids. Trimming cost V 4 bases and J 5 bases; bases outside gene matches: 3. Written as DNA, the CDR3 is TGTGCCAGCAGTGGGACTAGCGCTAACAATGAGCAGTTCTTC. Its translation is CASSGTSANNEQFF.

The V gene is TRBV5-1, the J gene TRBJ2-3, with D possibly TRBD2 on 5 matching bases. The CDR3 is made up of 15 amino acids. Germline values: CDR1 SGHRS, CDR2 YFSETQ. With 1 base removed from V and 4 bases from J, the gap between germline ends came to 13 bases. CDR3 in DNA: TGCGCCAGCAGCTTGAACAGCGGAAGACCAGATACGCAGTATTTT. Translated: CASSLNSGRPDTQYF. Drawing the rest from reference TRBV5-1 and TRBJ2-3, the complete variable domain is KAGVTQTPRYLIKTRGQQVTLSCSPISGHRSVSWYQQTPGQGLQFLFEYFSETQRNKGNFPGRFSGRQFSNSRSEMNVSTLELGDSALYLCASSLNSGRPDTQYFGPGTRLTVL.

Regarding this clonotype: This may stem from a read error, because a much larger clone lies one nucleotide away. V gene TRBV6-1 combines with J gene TRBJ1-4; the D gene is possibly TRBD1 (5 bases). This CDR3 comprises 15 residues. V shed 5 bases and J shed 6 bases, with 16 bases lying between them. Germline CDR1 is MNHNS and CDR2 is SASEGT. The CDR3 sequence is CASSPDGGRYEKLFF. In DNA form, the CDR3 reads TGTGCCAGCAGTCCAGACGGGGGGAGGTATGAAAAACTGTTTTTT.

The gene calls are TRBV12-3 or TRBV12-4 and TRBJ2-1; D call uncertain. The CDR3 extends over 15 amino acids. Trimming left V 7 bases short and J 4 bases short, with 17 bases between. The CDR3: CASTLDMNLYNEQFF. In DNA, the CDR3 is TGTGCCAGCACCCTCGACATGAACCTGTACAATGAGCAGTTCTTC.

In this sample, this clonotype is medium-sized. The J gene is TRBJ1-4, the V gene TRBV19; the D gene is possibly TRBD1 (6 bases). With 8 bases removed from V and 12 bases from J, the gap between germline ends came to 19 bases. From germline, CDR1 is LNHDA and CDR2 SQIVND (reference sequence). This CDR3 has 13 amino acids. CDR3 sequence: CASGGDTYNQLFF. The CDR3 DNA reads as TGTGCCAGTGGAGGGGACACCTATAACCAACTGTTTTTT.

In the case of this clonotype: At one boundary the junction diverges from the germline segment, which might be a read error. This sequence joins TRBV14 and TRBJ2-1; D might be TRBD1 or TRBD2, each matching 5 bases. This CDR3 comprises 16 residues. Germline CDR1 and CDR2: SGHDN and FVKESK. The CDR3 nucleotides read TGCCAGCAGTCAGGGACCCACCAGGACTCCTACAATGAGCAGTTCTTC. Translated: CQQSGTHQDSYNEQFF.

This clonotype was seen a few times. The V and J genes are TRBV24-1 and TRBJ2-1; D gene ambiguous. Trimming cost V 9 bases and J 2 bases, with 10 bases left between them. From germline, CDR1 is KGHDR and CDR2 SFDVKD. The length of the CDR3 is 13 residues. The chain's CDR3 is CATSTETYNEQFF. In DNA form, the CDR3 reads TGTGCCACCTCGACGGAGACCTACAATGAGCAGTTCTTC.

A word on this clonotype: This may be a read error, as it is one base from a much larger clone. The chain employs TRBV20-1 and TRBJ1-2, with D possibly matching TRBD1 (5 bases). CDR1 is DFQATT, CDR2 SNEGSKA, per germline (reference sequence). The CDR3 is 14 amino acids. The CDR3 region is CGAPPAGQPYGYTF. In DNA, the CDR3 is TGCGGTGCTCCTCCCGCCGGACAACCATATGGCTACACCTTC.

This clonotype was recorded many times. The rearrangement links TRBV10-3 to TRBJ1-1; D is uncertain. The ends were cut back, 4 bases at V and 11 bases at J, with 17 bases in the middle. The CDR3 is 13 residues long. Per the germline V gene, CDR1 is ENHRY and CDR2 is SYGVKD. Here the CDR3 reads CAISVGPREKAFF. In DNA, the CDR3 is TGTGCCATCAGTGTGGGTCCGAGGGAGAAGGCTTTCTTT.

Comment on this clonotype: One end of the junction varies from germline; a read error may be responsible. V is TRBV10-3 and J is TRBJ2-3; D is uncertain. Germline CDR1 is ENHRY and CDR2 is SYGVKD. This CDR3 spans 11 amino acids. This CDR3 reads CAAHSTNTQYF. The CDR3 region has the DNA TGTGCCGCGCACAGCACAAATACGCAGTATTTT.

The gene calls are TRBV11-3 and TRBJ1-1; D might be TRBD1 (6 bases). The V gene lost 2 bases and the J gene lost 5 bases, with 12 bases spanning the gap. CDR1 is SGHNT, CDR2 YENEEA, per germline. CDR3 length: 14 residues. CDR3 bases: TGTGCCAGCAGCTTAAAAGGGGGACGGACTGAAGCTTTCTTT. This sequence encodes CASSLKGGRTEAFF.

This chain uses TRBV7-3 with TRBJ2-1; 9 nucleotides line up with TRBD2. V dropped 5 bases and J dropped 0; count of bases not matched to a gene: 2. CDR1 is SGHTA, CDR2 FQGTGA, per germline. This CDR3 comprises 15 residues. DNA of the CDR3: TGTGCCAGCAGCCTTAGCGGGGGCTCCTACAATGAGCAGTTCTTC. It yields the protein CASSLSGGSYNEQFF.

V and J are TRBV14 and TRBJ2-7, with D perhaps TRBD1 (5 bases). The germline V and J ends were trimmed by 1 base and 4 bases, with 20 bases remaining between them. The V gene's germline CDR1 is SGHDN and CDR2 FVKESK. CDR3 length equals 17 residues. CDR3 residues: CASSQGVGSGKQYEQYF. The CDR3 bases are TGTGCCAGCAGCCAAGGCGTGGGGTCAGGGAAACAGTACGAGCAGTACTTC.

This clonotype is medium-sized. The V call is TRBV20-1, the J call TRBJ1-1, with D possibly matching TRBD1 (6 bases). Germline V lookup: CDR1 DFQATT, CDR2 SNEGSKA (reference sequence). V dropped 3 bases and J dropped 1 base, with 6 bases sitting between them. The CDR3 has 12 residues. As DNA, the CDR3 is TGCAGTGCTAGGACAGGGAACACTGAAGCTTTCTTT. This encodes CSARTGNTEAFF.

This clonotype was detected a few times. The V and J genes are TRBV24-1 and TRBJ2-5; TRBD2 is a possible D gene (6 bases). Per the germline V gene, CDR1 is KGHDR and CDR2 is SFDVKD. V dropped 4 bases and J dropped 5 bases, with 19 bases sitting between them. The CDR3 is 16 residues long. The CDR3 DNA reads as TGTGCCACCAGTGACCCCCAGGACTATTTGGATGAGACCCAGTACTTC. Its translation is CATSDPQDYLDETQYF.

This clonotype has only a few counts. V gene TRBV10-1 combines with J gene TRBJ2-3; TRBD2 matches 10 bases. This CDR3 comprises 16 residues. V lost 4 bases to trimming and J lost 1 base; unmatched junction nucleotides: 5. Germline CDR1 reads WNHNN; CDR2 reads SYGVQD (reference sequence). The CDR3 spells CASSGTGTSGTDTQYF. The CDR3 nucleotides read TGCGCCAGCAGTGGGACCGGGACTAGCGGCACAGATACGCAGTATTTT.

Many counts were recorded for this clonotype. The chain employs TRBV18 and TRBJ2-1; D gene uncertain. This CDR3 has 11 residues. V gave up 6 bases and J gave up 13 bases, with 13 bases separating them. Per germline, CDR1 KGHSH and CDR2 LQKENI. For the CDR3, the DNA is TGTGCCAGCTCCCCCCTAGACGGCCAGTTCTTC. Protein sequence: CASSPLDGQFF.

Comments on this clonotype: This may arise from a read error, as a much more abundant clone is one base away. The chain carries TRBV19 and TRBJ2-3, with D perhaps matching TRBD2 (5 bases). This CDR3 is 17 amino acids long. CDR1 and CDR2 from the germline V gene are LNHDA and SQIVND (reference sequence). Written as DNA, the CDR3 is TGTGCCAGTAGCGGGCGTTATACGAGCGGTCGCACAGATACGCATTATTTT. Protein sequence: CASSGRYTSGRTDTHYF. Complete variable domain (other parts from reference TRBV19 and TRBJ2-3): DGGITQSPKYLFRKEGQNVTLSCEQNLNHDAMYWYRQDPGQGLRLIYYSQIVNDFQKGDIAEGYSVSREKKESFPLTVTSAQKNPTAFYLCASSGRYTSGRTDTHYFGPGTRLTVL.

About this clonotype itself: This may stem from a read error, because a much larger clone lies one nucleotide away. CDR3 sequence (DNA): TGTGCCAGCGGGTTCATGCTCAATGAGCAGTTCTTC. This translates into CASGFMLNEQFF. The rearrangement joins TRBV6-1 to TRBJ2-1; no firm D call. The CDR3 covers 12 residues. In germline, CDR1 is MNHNS, CDR2 SASEGT. Trimming took off 8 bases at V and 6 bases at J, with 11 bases between the two ends.

About this clonotype itself: A much larger clone differs by one base, so this may be a read error. J is TRBJ2-7 and V is TRBV27, with 10 bases fitting TRBD1. Trimming at V came to 5 bases and at J to 4 bases, leaving 8 bases not matched to a gene. Germline lookup yields CDR1 MNHEY and CDR2 SMNVEV (reference sequence). This CDR3 spans 15 amino acids. CDR3 region: CASSPRTGGCYEQYF. The CDR3 bases are TGTGCCAGCAGTCCCCGGACAGGGGGGTGTTACGAGCAGTACTTC.

On this clonotype: A much larger clone lies a single base off, so this may be a read error. The CDR3 loop reads CASNEGWNTEAFF. CDR3 coding DNA: TGTGCCAGCAATGAAGGTTGGAACACTGAAGCTTTCTTT. V is TRBV6-1 and J is TRBJ1-1; D is undetermined. Germline V gene sequence: CDR1 MNHNS, CDR2 SASEGT. The CDR3 is made up of 13 amino acids.

In this sample, this clonotype is medium-sized. J is TRBJ1-1 and V is TRBV6-2 or TRBV6-3; D may be TRBD1 (5 bases). V lost 2 bases to trimming and J lost 0 bases, with 13 bases between them. The CDR3 extends over 16 amino acids. CDR1 and CDR2 from the germline V gene are MNHEY and SVGEGT. The CDR3: CASSYPRGGMNTEAFF. In nucleotides, the CDR3 is TGTGCCAGCAGTTACCCTCGGGGGGGAATGAACACTGAAGCTTTCTTT.

Ten or more counts support this clonotype. This rearrangement joins TRBV4-2 to TRBJ2-7; 7 bases align to TRBD2. Germline V lookup: CDR1 LGHNA, CDR2 YNFKEQ. The CDR3 runs 16 residues. V trimming: 0 bases; J trimming: 6 bases; junction bases outside the gene matches: 11. Written as DNA, the CDR3 is TGTGCCAGCAGCCAAGAGGGTCCAGCGGGAAGAGGCGAGCAGTACTTC. This translates into CASSQEGPAGRGEQYF.